This note documents a single TCR beta chain sequence. Its antigen is currently unknown. These data come from a study of cytomegalovirus exposure and HLA in healthy donors. Across the study: The 90 to 150 validation repertoires were produced on the same platform as the roughly 670 repertoires of the first cohort. This was reported in a later analysis.

The V end was cut by 9 bases, the J end by 8 bases, with 10 bases between. Germline V gene sequence: CDR1 LNHDA, CDR2 SQIVND (reference sequence). This CDR3 is 10 amino acids long. Study-level findings and limits: A few of the chains that were CMV-associated were confirmed in vitro to be specific for CMV antigens. Reportedly, cytomegalovirus status was diagnosed with high sensitivity and specificity. The listing of roughly 160 TCR beta chains classed them as cytomegalovirus-associated.

TCRdb's table, derived via immunoSEQ multiplex PCR, lists solely in-frame clones and lacks some. This sample has some 80,000 clones; 96% occur once, and the top ten carry roughly 1.3%. The sequence was obtained from a woman younger than 30 in good health and CMV-seronegative. V usage is TRBV19 and J usage is TRBJ1-2; D gene unclear. Sequenced input: PBMCs. The CDR3 DNA sequence: TGTGCCAGCAAAGGCGGAGGCTACACCTTC. This translates into CASKGGGYTF.